The T cell receptor (beta chain) described here comes from a study of OX40 agonist ivuxolimab in advanced cancers. Study-level findings and limits: Low normalized T-cell clonal expansion was also seen in some nonresponders. Individuals who were partial responders at 0.1-3.0 mg/kg had clonal expansion that ranked among the lowest. CD8+ T cells showed, on average, more clonal expansion than CD4+ cells.

Clones were sequenced by immunoSEQ multiplex PCR, and TCRdb holds only the in-frame ones, with some missing. In the table there are tens of thousands of clones, roughly 84% of which are singletons. Note on this clone: Its antigen is not identified.

CDR1 and CDR2 from the germline V gene are SNHLY and FYNNEI. With 5 bases removed from V and 3 bases from J, the gap between germline ends came to 11 bases. The CDR3 is 14 residues long. V is TRBV2 and J is TRBJ1-3; a possible D gene is TRBD1 (6 bases). This sample comprised CD4+ or CD8+ T cells sorted from blood, obtained in a trial of the OX40 agonist ivuxolimab. This clonotype was obtained from an adult with an advanced solid tumor such as melanoma, head and neck, liver or kidney cancer. The CDR3 DNA sequence: TGTGCCAGCAGTCAGGGGTACTATGGAAACACCATATATTTT. The encoded protein is CASSQGYYGNTIYF.